The TCR beta chain described here comes from a study of shared clonotypes between healthy human individuals. Study background: CD4 naive and memory got three plates each, CD8 naive two, CD8 memory one.

Sorted-subset replicate PCR reactions contained approximately 190 ng DNA, corresponding to about 30,000 T cell genomes. Per the authors' pipeline: ImmunoSEQ only sent back junction sequences with no quality scores, so filtering was done differently. Profiled with immunoSEQ multiplex PCR; TCRdb holds only in-frame clones, not every one. V and J calls and clone size are those listed in that table; D and trimming were worked out from the DNA. In the table there are 2 million to 3 million clones, 93% of which are singletons. CDR1 and CDR2 from the germline V gene are KGHSH and LQKENI. The CDR3 sequence is 18 residues long. Trimming took 2 bases from V and 0 from J; bases not matched to a gene: 12.

The V and J genes are TRBV18 and TRBJ1-1; 7 positions agree with TRBD1. This TCR was recovered from a man between 18 and 29 years old in good health. Some clones in this sample may be carry-over from other donors' samples. The sequenced sample was naive CD4+ T cells from PBMCs. This sample's subset: CD45RA+ positively selected. The CDR3 DNA reads TGTGCCAGCTCACCATCCCAGCACAGGGGACAGCTGAACACTGAAGCTTTCTTT. Its translation: CASSPSQHRGQLNTEAFF.